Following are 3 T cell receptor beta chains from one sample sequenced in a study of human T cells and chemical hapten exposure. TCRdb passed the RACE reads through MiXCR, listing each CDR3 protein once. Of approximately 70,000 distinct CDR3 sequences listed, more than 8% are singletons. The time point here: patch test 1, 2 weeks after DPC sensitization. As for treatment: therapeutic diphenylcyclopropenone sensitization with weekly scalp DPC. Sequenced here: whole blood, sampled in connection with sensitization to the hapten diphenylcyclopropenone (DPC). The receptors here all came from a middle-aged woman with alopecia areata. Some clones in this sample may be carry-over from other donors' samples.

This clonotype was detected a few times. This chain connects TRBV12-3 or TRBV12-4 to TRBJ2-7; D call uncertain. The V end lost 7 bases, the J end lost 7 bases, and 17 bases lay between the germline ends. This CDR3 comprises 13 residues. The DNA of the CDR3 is TGTGCCAGCACCGCACTCATGGGCCAGGAGCAGTACTTC. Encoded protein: CASTALMGQEQYF.

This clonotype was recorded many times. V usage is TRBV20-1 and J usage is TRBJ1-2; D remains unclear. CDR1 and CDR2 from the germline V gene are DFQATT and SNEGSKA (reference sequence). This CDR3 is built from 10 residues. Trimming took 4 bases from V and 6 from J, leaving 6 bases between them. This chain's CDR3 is CSATIDGYTF. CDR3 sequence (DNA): TGCAGTGCTACGATTGATGGCTACACCTTC.

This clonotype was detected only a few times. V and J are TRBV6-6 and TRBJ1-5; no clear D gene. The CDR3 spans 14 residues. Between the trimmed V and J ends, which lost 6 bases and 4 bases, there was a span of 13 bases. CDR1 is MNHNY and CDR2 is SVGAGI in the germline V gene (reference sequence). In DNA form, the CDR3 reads TGTGCCAGCAGCACCCTTGGAACTAATCAGCCCCAGCATTTT. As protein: CASSTLGTNQPQHF.